The subject of this entry is one T cell receptor (beta chain). Its antigen is unknown. V gave up 4 bases and J gave up 3 bases, with 4 bases separating them. Germline V gene sequence: CDR1 SGHAT, CDR2 FQNNGV. This CDR3 spans 11 amino acids. The data were taken from a study of cytomegalovirus exposure and HLA in healthy donors. Study results and caveats: With later analysis, a missense DCLRE1C variant became linked to TCR beta V- and J-gene trimming. By a later analysis, the bulk of CMV-associated TCR beta chains appeared HLA-restricted.

Primers: 60 Vbeta forward and 13 Jbeta reverse. This table comes from immunoSEQ multiplex PCR, and its TCRdb copy is limited to in-frame clones, with some not included. This table holds some 130,000 clones, 80% found once. The sample consisted of PBMCs. The receptor's source is a man aged 25 to 40 in good health and CMV-seronegative. The V gene is TRBV11-2, the J gene TRBJ2-7, with D hard to call. This CDR3 reads CASSYFYEQYF. For the CDR3, the DNA is TGTGCCAGCAGCTACTTCTACGAGCAGTACTTC.